Shown below are 14 T cell receptor beta chains from a single sample sequenced in a study of blood T cell repertoires in COVID-19. Only in-frame clones appear in the TCRdb table, and some are missing; sequencing was by immunoSEQ multiplex PCR. The sample lists more than 300,000 clones, under 95% seen once, with roughly 3% in the top ten. Source material: peripheral blood. All receptors come from a woman aged 18-29 years who had recovered from COVID-19.

The chain carries TRBV9 and TRBJ2-2, with TRBD2 matching 9 bases. CDR3 size: 16 residues. Germline CDR1 is SGDLS and CDR2 is YYNGEE. J lost 6 bases, V lost 0 bases, and 6 bases had no gene match. The DNA for the CDR3 is TGTGCCAGCAGCGTAGGTGGCGGGAGGGGAGCCGGGGAGCTGTTTTTT. Protein: CASSVGGGRGAGELFF.

This chain uses TRBV2 with TRBJ2-2, with D perhaps matching TRBD2 (6 bases). Germline CDR1 is SNHLY and CDR2 is FYNNEI. The CDR3 length is 15 residues. V lost 7 bases and J lost 0, with 12 bases in between. In nucleotides, the CDR3 is TGTGCCAGCAAGGTGGAGGGGACGAACACCGGGGAGCTGTTTTTT. Amino acid sequence: CASKVEGTNTGELFF.

The J gene is TRBJ1-1, the V gene TRBV6-1; D not resolved. Germline V lookup: CDR1 MNHNS, CDR2 SASEGT. The germline V and J ends were trimmed by 6 bases and 1 base, with 9 bases remaining between them. CDR3 size: 13 residues. The CDR3 DNA sequence: TGTGCCAGCAGCCCAGGATCGAACACTGAAGCTTTCTTT. This sequence encodes CASSPGSNTEAFF.

V gene TRBV19 combines with J gene TRBJ2-5, with 12 bases lining up with TRBD2. The V and J ends lost 5 bases and 5 bases, in that order; junction bases with no gene match: 9. The CDR3 runs 16 residues. Germline V gene sequence: CDR1 LNHDA, CDR2 SQIVND (reference sequence). The CDR3 reads CASSATSGSPSETQYF. CDR3 in DNA: TGTGCCAGTAGTGCGACTAGCGGGAGCCCCTCGGAGACCCAGTACTTC. The whole variable domain, remainder taken from reference TRBV19 and TRBJ2-5, is DGGITQSPKYLFRKEGQNVTLSCEQNLNHDAMYWYRQDPGQGLRLIYYSQIVNDFQKGDIAEGYSVSREKKESFPLTVTSAQKNPTAFYLCASSATSGSPSETQYFGPGTRLLVL.

The count of this clone is one. The V gene is TRBV15, the J gene TRBJ1-2, with a tentative D call TRBD1 (5 bases). This CDR3 is built from 13 residues. The germline V gene has CDR1 LNHNV and CDR2 YYDKDF (reference sequence). Trimming cost V 5 bases and J 12 bases, with 19 bases left between them. The CDR3 bases are TGTGCCACCAGCCGTATGAGATCAGGGTCCAACACCTTC. Its translation: CATSRMRSGSNTF. Looking up the rest from reference TRBV15 and TRBJ1-2 gives the full variable domain: DAMVIQNPRYQVTQFGKPVTLSCSQTLNHNVMYWYQQKSSQAPKLLFHYYDKDFNNEADTPDNFQSRRPNTSFCFLDIRSPGLGDTAMYLCATSRMRSGSNTFGSGTRLTVV.

The chain is built from TRBV19 and TRBJ2-2; 13 bases map to TRBD2. Unmatched junction bases numbered 8, after V lost 5 bases and J lost 5 bases. The length of the CDR3 is 17 residues. Germline-derived CDR1 and CDR2 are LNHDA and SQIVND (reference sequence). CDR3 nucleotides: TGTGCCAGTAGTGGTTGGACTAGCGGGAGCGGTACCGGGGAGCTGTTTTTT. Its translation is CASSGWTSGSGTGELFF. Drawing the rest from reference TRBV19 and TRBJ2-2, the complete variable domain is DGGITQSPKYLFRKEGQNVTLSCEQNLNHDAMYWYRQDPGQGLRLIYYSQIVNDFQKGDIAEGYSVSREKKESFPLTVTSAQKNPTAFYLCASSGWTSGSGTGELFFGEGSRLTVL.

The J gene is TRBJ2-7, the V gene TRBV5-6; D is possibly TRBD2 (7 bases). Germline CDR1 and CDR2: SGHDT and YYEEEE. V was trimmed by 2 bases and J by 2 bases, leaving 14 bases between them. This CDR3 contains 15 residues. This CDR3 reads CASSFGGARTYEQYV. As DNA, the CDR3 is TGTGCCAGCAGCTTTGGGGGGGCACGGACCTACGAGCAGTACGTC.

The V gene is TRBV7-9, the J gene TRBJ2-1; 10 bases fit TRBD1. V gave up 5 bases and J gave up 12 bases; unmatched junction bases: 16. The germline CDR1 and CDR2 sequences are SEHNR and FQNEAQ (reference sequence). The CDR3 loop spans 16 amino acids. CDR3 coding DNA: TGTGCCAGCAGCCGGGACCAAGGACAGGGGGGGCGTGGGCAGTTCTTC. It encodes CASSRDQGQGGRGQFF. Combining the CDR3 with reference TRBV7-9 and TRBJ2-1 gives the whole variable domain DTGVSQNPRHKITKRGQNVTFRCDPISEHNRLYWYRQTLGQGPEFLTYFQNEAQLEKSRLLSDRFSAERPKGSFSTLEIQRTEQGDSAMYLCASSRDQGQGGRGQFFGPGTRLTVL.

This clone came up once. The CDR3 spells CASSLPLEGTGGNQPQHF. CDR3 bases: TGTGCCAGCAGCTTACCCCTAGAAGGGACAGGGGGGAATCAGCCCCAGCATTTT. The gene calls are TRBV5-6 and TRBJ1-5; 11 nucleotides align to TRBD1. The ends lost 2 bases at V and 4 bases at J; junction bases unmatched: 11. Germline values: CDR1 SGHDT, CDR2 YYEEEE. This CDR3 comprises 18 residues.

The CDR3 loop reads CASSGGQGAPGKLFF. The CDR3 bases are TGTGCCAGCAGCGGGGGGCAGGGGGCCCCGGGAAAACTGTTTTTT. The chain is built from TRBV13 and TRBJ1-4, with TRBD1 matching 8 bases. The J segment lost 10 bases and the V segment lost 5 bases, leaving 12 bases of the junction unmatched. The germline V gene has CDR1 PRHDT and CDR2 FYEKMQ (reference sequence). CDR3 length: 15 residues.

The V call is TRBV27, the J call TRBJ1-1; perhaps TRBD1 as D (5 bases). The germline CDR1 and CDR2 sequences are MNHEY and SMNVEV (reference sequence). The V and J ends lost 6 bases and 5 bases respectively, with 19 bases between them. The CDR3 length is 15 residues. CDR3 protein: CASSQIAGRGTEAFF. The CDR3 nucleotides are TGTGCCAGCAGCCAAATAGCAGGGCGAGGTACTGAAGCTTTCTTT.

This chain connects TRBV7-2 to TRBJ2-1; 14 bases map to TRBD2. The V and J ends lost 2 bases and 7 bases, in that order; junction bases with no gene match: 10. Germline V gives CDR1 SGHTA, CDR2 FQGNSA. The CDR3 has 18 residues. The CDR3 nucleotides read TGTGCCAGCAGCTTAAGGACTAGCGGGAGGTTGAGTGGGAATGAGCAGTTCTTC. Amino acid sequence: CASSLRTSGRLSGNEQFF.

This clone occurred once. The chain employs TRBV9 and TRBJ1-1; no firm D call. V was clipped by 0 bases and J by 0 bases, with 12 bases between them. The CDR3 is made up of 16 amino acids. Per germline, CDR1 SGDLS and CDR2 YYNGEE. The CDR3 loop is CASSVGLGKVNTEAFF. DNA of the CDR3: TGTGCCAGCAGCGTAGGCCTCGGGAAGGTGAACACTGAAGCTTTCTTT. The full variable domain, its missing parts supplied by reference TRBV9 and TRBJ1-1, is DSGVTQTPKHLITATGQRVTLRCSPRSGDLSVYWYQQSLDQGLQFLIQYYNGEERAKGNILERFSAQQFPDLHSELNLSSLELGDSALYFCASSVGLGKVNTEAFFGQGTRLTVV.

This chain uses TRBV11-2 with TRBJ2-2; 7 bases are shared with TRBD2. Germline loops: CDR1 SGHAT, CDR2 FQNNGV. Trimming at V came to 0 bases and at J to 5 bases, leaving 6 bases not matched to a gene. CDR3 size: 16 residues. The CDR3 region is CASSLDHGLVTGELFF. In nucleotides, the CDR3 is TGTGCCAGCAGCTTAGATCACGGACTAGTAACCGGGGAGCTGTTTTTT.